Listed below are T cell receptor beta chains from one sample, sequenced in a study of cytomegalovirus exposure and HLA in healthy donors. The method was immunoSEQ multiplex PCR; TCRdb's version includes in-frame clones alone and lacks a portion of them. The sample includes around 190,000 clones, about 81% of them seen just once. The specimen was PBMCs. The source is a woman aged 25 to 39 in good health and CMV-seronegative. Each CDR3 is given with its conserved first and last residue. A D gene is named only where the DNA matches it firmly. Size values are once, few and many counts, or a class for expanded clones, and some rows have none.

clone_size j_call v_call d_call cdr3_nt cdr3_aa
- TRBJ1-5 TRBV4-2 - TGTGCCAGCAGCCACCAGGCAGGGGCAGAGGGTCAGCCCCAGCATTTT CASSHQAGAEGQPQHF
- TRBJ2-1 TRBV19 TRBD2 TGTGCCAGTAGTATCCCCTGGCGGGGGAATCGTAATGAGCAGTTCTTC CASSIPWRGNRNEQFF
- TRBJ2-7 TRBV15 - TGTGCCACCAGCAGAGATTGGAGCCACGAGCAGTACTTC CATSRDWSHEQYF
- TRBJ1-2 TRBV28 - TGTGCCAGCAGTTCTAGAGACTATGGCTACACCTTC CASSSRDYGYTF
- TRBJ2-7 TRBV30 TRBD1 TGTGCCTGGAGTGAGGGACAGGGCAACTCGGGGAAGTACTTC CAWSEGQGNSGKYF
- TRBJ2-7 TRBV9 - TGTGCCAGCAGCGTAGGAGGGGGAACCTACGAGCAGTACTTC CASSVGGGTYEQYF
- TRBJ2-2 TRBV7-9 - TGTGCCAGCAGTCCCGCCGGGGTCGTCACCACGTGGACCGGGGAGCTGTTTTTT CASSPAGVVTTWTGELFF
- TRBJ2-1 TRBV14 TRBD2 TGTGCCAGCAGCCAAGGGCGGGAGCATCCCTACAATGAGCAGTTCTTC CASSQGREHPYNEQFF
- TRBJ2-7 TRBV5-1 - TGCGCCAGCAGCTTGGGACAGTACTCCTACGAGCAGTACTTC CASSLGQYSYEQYF
- TRBJ1-2 TRBV7-2 - TGTGCCAGCAGGTACCGGGGTAACTATGGCTACACCTTC CASRYRGNYGYTF
- TRBJ2-7 TRBV9 TRBD2 TGTGCCAGCAGCGTAGTGCCAGCGGGGGGGCATGTCAACGAGCAGTACTTC CASSVVPAGGHVNEQYF
- TRBJ2-5 TRBV28 TRBD2 TGTGCCAGCAGTCTAGCGGGGGAGACCCAGTACTTC CASSLAGETQYF
- TRBJ2-1 TRBV6-5 TRBD2 TGTGCCAGCAGTTACTACGGCACTAGCGGCTACAATGAGCAGTTCTTC CASSYYGTSGYNEQFF
- TRBJ2-2 TRBV7-2 - TGTGCCAGCAGCTACGACAGCCTCGCGAACACCGGGGAGCTGTTTTTT CASSYDSLANTGELFF
few TRBJ2-5 TRBV9 - TGTGCCAGCAGCGTATCGGTGCTGGGGGACACGTACCAAGAGACCCAGTACTTC CASSVSVLGDTYQETQYF
- TRBJ1-5 TRBV19 - TGTGCCAGTACAGGGTTTGAGGGCAATCAGCCCCAGCATTTT CASTGFEGNQPQHF
- TRBJ1-1 TRBV6-5 TRBD1 TGTGCCAGCAGACCCCGACAGGGAAGTAGCTTGGCTTTCTTT CASRPRQGSSLAFF
- TRBJ2-2 TRBV2 - TGTGCCAGCGAGAGGGACGGGGAGCTGTTTTTT CASERDGELFF
- TRBJ1-6 TRBV18 TRBD1 TGTGCCAGCTCATCGGACAGGGAAAATTCACCCCTCCACTTT CASSSDRENSPLHF
- TRBJ1-4 TRBV6-6 - TGTGCCAGCAGTTACCTTGGTCGGGGGGTTAATGAAAAACTGTTTTTT CASSYLGRGVNEKLFF
- TRBJ2-1 TRBV9 - TGTGCCAGCAGCGTAGAACCCAGGGACAATGAGCAGTTCTTC CASSVEPRDNEQFF
once TRBJ1-5 TRBV7-2 TRBD1 TGTGCCAGCAGCTCGGGACAGGTTTTGGGTCAGCCCCAGCATTTT CASSSGQVLGQPQHF
- TRBJ1-1 TRBV7-2 TRBD1 TGTGCCAGCAGCTTAGTGGGCAGGGGGGACACTGAAGCTTTCTTT CASSLVGRGDTEAFF
many TRBJ2-1 TRBV29-1 - TGCAGCGTTGTCGGGGACTACAATGAGCAGTTCTTC CSVVGDYNEQFF
- TRBJ2-7 TRBV6-5 - TGTGCCAGCAGTTACTCCCGGGTACGGTACGAGCAGTACTTC CASSYSRVRYEQYF
- TRBJ1-4 TRBV27 - TGTGCCAGCAGTTTATTAGGGGCCCGTGAAAAACTGTTTTTT CASSLLGAREKLFF
- TRBJ1-5 TRBV27 - TGTGCCAGCAGCCCGGGACATATCAATCAGCCCCAGCATTTT CASSPGHINQPQHF
- TRBJ1-2 TRBV7-8 - TGTGCCAGCAGCTGGGGAGGGTCCAACTATGGCTACACCTTC CASSWGGSNYGYTF
- TRBJ1-2 TRBV29-1 TRBD1 TGCAGCGTTGAGGGGGGATCCGGGACAGGTTTTGGCTACACCTTC CSVEGGSGTGFGYTF
- TRBJ1-3 TRBV6-1 TRBD1 TGTGCCAGCAGTGAAGCTGCGGACAGGGTTGGAAACACCATATATTTT CASSEAADRVGNTIYF
- TRBJ1-2 TRBV6-5 - TGTGCCAGCAGTATGTGGGGGGACGGCTACACCTTC CASSMWGDGYTF
- TRBJ2-3 TRBV9 TRBD2 TGTGCCAGCAGCGTAGGGAGCGGGGCGAGAGATACGCAGTATTTT CASSVGSGARDTQYF
- TRBJ2-5 TRBV5-1 TRBD2 TGCGCCAGCAGCTTGGGGCCTAGCGGGAGTCAAGAGACCCAGTACTTC CASSLGPSGSQETQYF
- TRBJ1-1 TRBV19 TRBD1 TGTGCCAGTACCCACAACAGGGGTAGGATAATTGAAGCTTTCTTT CASTHNRGRIIEAFF
once TRBJ2-7 TRBV20-1 - TGCAGTGCCGTACTATACGAGCAGTACTTC CSAVLYEQYF
- TRBJ2-7 TRBV30 - TGTGCCTGGAGCCCCAAATCCGAGCAGTACTTC CAWSPKSEQYF
- TRBJ2-5 TRBV29-1 TRBD1 TGCAGCGTAGGCCCGGGACAGGGGAACCAGTACTTC CSVGPGQGNQYF
- TRBJ2-7 TRBV9 TRBD2 TGTGCCAGCAGCCAGACACTAGCGGGAATCTACGAGCAGTACTTC CASSQTLAGIYEQYF
- TRBJ1-2 TRBV19 TRBD1 TGTGCCAGTAGTAAAGTGGCAGGGGGCGCCCCCTGGCAAAACTATGGCTACACCTTC CASSKVAGGAPWQNYGYTF
many TRBJ2-1 TRBV7-7 - TGTGCCAGCAGCCGTAGTGTCTACAATGAGCAGTTCTTC CASSRSVYNEQFF
- TRBJ1-5 TRBV2 - TGTGCCAGCAGTCGAAACAGGAATCAGCCCCAGCATTTT CASSRNRNQPQHF
once TRBJ1-4 TRBV5-1 TRBD1 TGCGCCAGCAGCTCTGGCGGACAGGGCTTCGAAAAACTGTTTTTT CASSSGGQGFEKLFF
few TRBJ2-5 TRBV5-1 - TGCGCCAGCAGCTGGACTGCGGGGGAGACCCAGTACTTC CASSWTAGETQYF
- TRBJ2-3 TRBV10-3 - TGTGCCATCAGTGAGTCGAGTCGGACGGGGGTGAGCACAGATACGCAGTATTTT CAISESSRTGVSTDTQYF
- TRBJ1-1 TRBV28 - TGTGCCAGCGGAAACACAGTTAACACTGAAGCTTTCTTT CASGNTVNTEAFF
- TRBJ2-5 TRBV19 TRBD1 TGTGCCAGTACCCCGGGACAGGGGGCAGAGGTGACCCAGTACTTC CASTPGQGAEVTQYF
- TRBJ1-5 TRBV5-1 TRBD1 TGCGCCAGCAGTACAGGGGAGAATCAGCCCCAGCATTTT CASSTGENQPQHF
- TRBJ2-5 TRBV5-1 TRBD2 TGCGCCAGCAGCTCCCCCCTAGCGGCCCAAGAGACCCAGTACTTC CASSSPLAAQETQYF